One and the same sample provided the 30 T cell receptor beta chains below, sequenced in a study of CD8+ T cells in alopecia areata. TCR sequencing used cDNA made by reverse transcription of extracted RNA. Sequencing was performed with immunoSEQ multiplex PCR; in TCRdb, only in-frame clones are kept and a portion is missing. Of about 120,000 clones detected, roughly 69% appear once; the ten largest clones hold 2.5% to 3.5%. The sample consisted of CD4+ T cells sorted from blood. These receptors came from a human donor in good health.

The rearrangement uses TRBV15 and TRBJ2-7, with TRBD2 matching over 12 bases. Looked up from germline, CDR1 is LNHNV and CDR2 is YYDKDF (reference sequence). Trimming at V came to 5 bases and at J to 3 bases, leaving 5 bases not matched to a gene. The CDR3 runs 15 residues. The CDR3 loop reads CATSGLAGGFYEQYF. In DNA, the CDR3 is TGTGCCACCAGCGGCCTAGCGGGGGGGTTCTACGAGCAGTACTTC.

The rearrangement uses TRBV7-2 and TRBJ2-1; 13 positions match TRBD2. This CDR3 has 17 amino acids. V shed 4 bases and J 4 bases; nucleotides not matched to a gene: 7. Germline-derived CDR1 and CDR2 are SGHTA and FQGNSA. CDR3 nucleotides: TGTGCCAGCAGCTCTGGGGGACTAGCGGGGCATTACAATGAGCAGTTCTTC. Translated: CASSSGGLAGHYNEQFF.

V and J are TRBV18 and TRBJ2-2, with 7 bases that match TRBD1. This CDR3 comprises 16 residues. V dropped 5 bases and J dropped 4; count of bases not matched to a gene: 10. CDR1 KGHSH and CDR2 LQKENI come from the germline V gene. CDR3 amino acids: CASSSRTGKSTGELFF. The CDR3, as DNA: TGTGCCAGCTCATCACGGACAGGAAAATCCACCGGGGAGCTGTTTTTT.

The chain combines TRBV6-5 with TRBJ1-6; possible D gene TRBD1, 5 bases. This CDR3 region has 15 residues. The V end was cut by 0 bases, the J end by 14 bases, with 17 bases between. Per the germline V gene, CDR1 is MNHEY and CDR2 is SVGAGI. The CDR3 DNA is TGTGCCAGCAGTTACTCCCAGGGAGCAGCAGCAGCCCTCCACTTT. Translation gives CASSYSQGAAAALHF.

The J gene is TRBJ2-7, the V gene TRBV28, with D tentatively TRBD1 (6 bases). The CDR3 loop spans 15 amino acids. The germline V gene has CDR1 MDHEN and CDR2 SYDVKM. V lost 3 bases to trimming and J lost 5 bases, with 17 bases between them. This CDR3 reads CASSFIGQGTHEQYF. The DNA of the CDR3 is TGTGCCAGCAGTTTTATAGGCCAGGGGACCCACGAGCAGTACTTC.

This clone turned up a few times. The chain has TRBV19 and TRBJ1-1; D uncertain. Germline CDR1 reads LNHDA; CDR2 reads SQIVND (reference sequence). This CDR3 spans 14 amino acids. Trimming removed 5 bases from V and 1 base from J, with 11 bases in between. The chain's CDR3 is CASSLRASNTEAFF. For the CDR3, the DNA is TGTGCCAGTAGTCTACGGGCCTCGAACACTGAAGCTTTCTTT.

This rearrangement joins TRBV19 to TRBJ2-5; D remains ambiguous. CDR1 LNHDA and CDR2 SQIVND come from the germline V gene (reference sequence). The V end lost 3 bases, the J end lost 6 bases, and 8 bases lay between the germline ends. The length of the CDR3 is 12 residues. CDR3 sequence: CASSINSKTQYF. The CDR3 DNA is TGTGCCAGTAGTATTAACAGTAAGACCCAGTACTTC.

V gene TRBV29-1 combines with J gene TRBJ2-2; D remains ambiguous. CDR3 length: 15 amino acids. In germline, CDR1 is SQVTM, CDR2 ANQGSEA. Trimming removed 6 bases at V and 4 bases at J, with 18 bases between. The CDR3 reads CSVQLSQDGTGELFF. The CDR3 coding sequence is TGCAGCGTGCAGTTGTCGCAGGACGGCACCGGGGAGCTGTTTTTT.

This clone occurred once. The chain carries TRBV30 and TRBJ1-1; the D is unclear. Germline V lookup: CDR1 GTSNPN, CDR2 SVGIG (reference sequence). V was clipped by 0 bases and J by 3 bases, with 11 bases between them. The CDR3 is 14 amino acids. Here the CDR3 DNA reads TGTGCCTGGAGTGTCGACACCAGATACACTGAAGCTTTCTTT. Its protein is CAWSVDTRYTEAFF.

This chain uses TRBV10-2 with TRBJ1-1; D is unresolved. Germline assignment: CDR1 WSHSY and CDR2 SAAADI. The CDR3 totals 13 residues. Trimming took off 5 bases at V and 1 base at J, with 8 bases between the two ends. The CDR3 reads CASSQEPNTEAFF. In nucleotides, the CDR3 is TGCGCCAGCAGTCAGGAGCCGAACACTGAAGCTTTCTTT.

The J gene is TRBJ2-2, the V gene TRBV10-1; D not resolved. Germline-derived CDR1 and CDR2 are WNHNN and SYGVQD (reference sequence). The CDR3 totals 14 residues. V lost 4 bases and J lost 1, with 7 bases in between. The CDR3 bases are TGCGCCAGCAGTGCACTCTTGAACACCGGGGAGCTGTTTTTT. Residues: CASSALLNTGELFF.

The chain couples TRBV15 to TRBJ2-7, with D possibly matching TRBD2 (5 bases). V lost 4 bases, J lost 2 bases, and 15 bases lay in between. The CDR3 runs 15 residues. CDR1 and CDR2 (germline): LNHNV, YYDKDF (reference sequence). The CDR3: CATSKYRDLAYEQYF. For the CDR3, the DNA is TGTGCCACCAGCAAATACCGGGATCTAGCCTACGAGCAGTACTTC.

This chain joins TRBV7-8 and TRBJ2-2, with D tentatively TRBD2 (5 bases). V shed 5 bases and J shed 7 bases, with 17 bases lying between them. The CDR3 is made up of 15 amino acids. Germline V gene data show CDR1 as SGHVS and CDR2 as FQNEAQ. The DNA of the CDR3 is TGTGCCAGCAGCCGTGAGAGGGTAGTAAACGGGGAGCTGTTTTTT. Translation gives CASSRERVVNGELFF.

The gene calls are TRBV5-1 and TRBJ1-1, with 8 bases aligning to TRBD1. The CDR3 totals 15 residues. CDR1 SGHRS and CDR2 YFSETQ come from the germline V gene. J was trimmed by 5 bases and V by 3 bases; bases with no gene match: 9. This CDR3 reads CASSYTRGQGTEAFF. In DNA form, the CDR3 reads TGCGCCAGCAGCTATACCAGGGGGCAGGGGACTGAAGCTTTCTTT. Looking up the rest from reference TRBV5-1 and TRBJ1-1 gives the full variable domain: KAGVTQTPRYLIKTRGQQVTLSCSPISGHRSVSWYQQTPGQGLQFLFEYFSETQRNKGNFPGRFSGRQFSNSRSEMNVSTLELGDSALYLCASSYTRGQGTEAFFGQGTRLTVV.

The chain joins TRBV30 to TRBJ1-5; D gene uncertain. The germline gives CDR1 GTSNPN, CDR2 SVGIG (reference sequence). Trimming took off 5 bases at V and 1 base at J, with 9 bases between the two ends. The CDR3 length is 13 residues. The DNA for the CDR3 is TGTGCCTGGTCTCAAAAGAGCAATCAGCCCCAGCATTTT. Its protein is CAWSQKSNQPQHF. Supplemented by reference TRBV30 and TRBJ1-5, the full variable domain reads SQTIHQWPATLVQPVGSPLSLECTVEGTSNPNLYWYRQAAGRGLQLLFYSVGIGQISSEVPQNLSASRPQDRQFILSSKKLLLSDSGFYLCAWSQKSNQPQHFGDGTRLSIL.

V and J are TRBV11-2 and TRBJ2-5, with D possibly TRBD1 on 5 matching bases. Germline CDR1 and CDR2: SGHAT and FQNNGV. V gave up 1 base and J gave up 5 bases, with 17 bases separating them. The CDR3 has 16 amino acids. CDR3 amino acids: CASSLAGSVGTETQYF. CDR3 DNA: TGTGCCAGCAGCTTAGCAGGGTCGGTTGGCACGGAGACCCAGTACTTC.

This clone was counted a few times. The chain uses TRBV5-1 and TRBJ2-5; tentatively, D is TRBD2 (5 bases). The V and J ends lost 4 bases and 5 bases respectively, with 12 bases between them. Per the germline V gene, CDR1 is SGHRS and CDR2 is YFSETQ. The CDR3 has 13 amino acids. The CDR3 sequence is CASSLERLETQYF. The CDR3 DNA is TGCGCCAGCAGCCTCGAGCGGTTGGAGACCCAGTACTTC.

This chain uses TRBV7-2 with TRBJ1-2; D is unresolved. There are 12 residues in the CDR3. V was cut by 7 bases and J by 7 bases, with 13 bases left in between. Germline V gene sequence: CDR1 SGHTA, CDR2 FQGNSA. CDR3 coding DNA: TGTGCCAGCAACCTGGGCCCACTTGGCTACACCTTC. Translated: CASNLGPLGYTF.

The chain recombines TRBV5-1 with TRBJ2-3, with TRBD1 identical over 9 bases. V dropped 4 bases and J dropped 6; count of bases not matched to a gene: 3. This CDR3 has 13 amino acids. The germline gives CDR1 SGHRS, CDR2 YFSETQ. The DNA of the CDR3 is TGCGCCAGCAGCAAAGGACAGGGGGATACGCAGTATTTT. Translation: CASSKGQGDTQYF.

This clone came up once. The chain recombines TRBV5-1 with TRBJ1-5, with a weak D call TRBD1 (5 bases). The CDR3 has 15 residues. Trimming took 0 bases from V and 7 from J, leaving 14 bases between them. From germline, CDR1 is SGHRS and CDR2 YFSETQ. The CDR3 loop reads CASSLVAGLKQPQHF. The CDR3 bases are TGCGCCAGCAGCTTGGTTGCAGGGCTGAAACAGCCCCAGCATTTT.

In DNA form, the CDR3 reads TGTGCCAGCAGCTTCCCGGGCATAAACACTGAAGCTTTCTTT. Residues: CASSFPGINTEAFF. The V and J genes are TRBV11-1 and TRBJ1-1; D not certain. Germline CDR1 and CDR2: SGHAT and FQDESV (reference sequence). Trimming shortened V by 3 bases and J by 2 bases, and 10 bases separated the two germline ends. The CDR3 has 14 amino acids.

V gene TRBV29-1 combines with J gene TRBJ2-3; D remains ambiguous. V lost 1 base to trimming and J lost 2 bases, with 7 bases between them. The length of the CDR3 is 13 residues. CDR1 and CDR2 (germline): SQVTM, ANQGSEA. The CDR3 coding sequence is TGCAGCGTTGAAGGGCTTTACACAGATACGCAGTATTTT. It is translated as CSVEGLYTDTQYF.

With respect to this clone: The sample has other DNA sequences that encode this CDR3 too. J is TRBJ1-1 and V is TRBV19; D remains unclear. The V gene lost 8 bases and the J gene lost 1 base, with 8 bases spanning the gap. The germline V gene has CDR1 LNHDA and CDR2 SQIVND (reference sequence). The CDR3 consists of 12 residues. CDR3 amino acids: CASSPGNTEAFF. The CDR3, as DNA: TGTGCCAGTTCCCCAGGGAACACTGAAGCTTTCTTT.

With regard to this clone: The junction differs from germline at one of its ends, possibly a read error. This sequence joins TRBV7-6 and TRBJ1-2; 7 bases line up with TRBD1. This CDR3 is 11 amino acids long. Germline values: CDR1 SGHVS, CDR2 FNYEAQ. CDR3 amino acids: CASGEGGIRNF. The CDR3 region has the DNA TGTGCCAGCGGTGAAGGGGGCATACGCAACTTC.

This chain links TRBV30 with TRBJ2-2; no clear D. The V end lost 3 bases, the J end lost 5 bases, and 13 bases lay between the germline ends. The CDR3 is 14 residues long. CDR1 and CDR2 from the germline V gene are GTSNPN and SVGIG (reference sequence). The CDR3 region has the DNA TGTGCCTGGAGGGCCCCCCCGCGGACCGGGGAGCTGTTTTTT. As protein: CAWRAPPRTGELFF.

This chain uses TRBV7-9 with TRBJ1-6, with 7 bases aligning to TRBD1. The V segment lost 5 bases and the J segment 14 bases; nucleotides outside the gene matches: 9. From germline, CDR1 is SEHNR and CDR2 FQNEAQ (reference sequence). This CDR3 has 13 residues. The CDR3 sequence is CASSPARQGSLHF. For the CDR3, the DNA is TGTGCCAGCAGCCCAGCCCGACAGGGATCCCTCCACTTT.

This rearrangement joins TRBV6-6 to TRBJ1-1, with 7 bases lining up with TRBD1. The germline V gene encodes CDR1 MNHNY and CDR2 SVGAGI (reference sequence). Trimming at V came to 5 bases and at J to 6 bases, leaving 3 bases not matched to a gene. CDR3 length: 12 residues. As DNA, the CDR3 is TGTGCCAGCAGTACCGACAGGGCTGAAGCTTTCTTT. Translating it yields CASSTDRAEAFF.

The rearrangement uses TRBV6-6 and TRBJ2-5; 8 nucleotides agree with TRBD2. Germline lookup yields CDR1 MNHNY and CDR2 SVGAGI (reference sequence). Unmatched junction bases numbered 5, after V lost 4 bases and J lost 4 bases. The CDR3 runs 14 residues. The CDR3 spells CASSFTSGGETQYF. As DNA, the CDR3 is TGTGCCAGCAGTTTTACCAGCGGGGGAGAGACCCAGTACTTC.

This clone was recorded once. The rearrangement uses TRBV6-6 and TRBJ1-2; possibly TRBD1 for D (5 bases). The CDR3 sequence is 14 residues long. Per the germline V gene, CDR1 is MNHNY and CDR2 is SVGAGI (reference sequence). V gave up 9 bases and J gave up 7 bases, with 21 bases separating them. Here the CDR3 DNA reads TGTGCCAGGAGGGTAGCCGGGGCGGACGGTGGCTACACCTTC. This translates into CARRVAGADGGYTF.

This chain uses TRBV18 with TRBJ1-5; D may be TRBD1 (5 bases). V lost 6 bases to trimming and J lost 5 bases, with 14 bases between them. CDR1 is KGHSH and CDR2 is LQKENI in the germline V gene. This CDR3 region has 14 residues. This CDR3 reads CASSLGARDQPQHF. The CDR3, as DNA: TGTGCCAGCTCCCTCGGGGCTCGGGATCAGCCCCAGCATTTT.